The 7 T cell receptor beta chains below come from one sample, sequenced in a study of neurological immune-mediated disorders (dated by TCRdb to the late 2010s). Libraries were built with 5' RACE. TCRdb lists the instrument as Illumina HiSeq 2500. The public reads were reanalyzed by TCRdb: fastp trimming at Q25, MiXCR alignment, in-frame beta chains only. Entries that share a CDR3 protein sequence are merged under the most common genes and DNA. Counted in this sample were about 60,000 distinct CDR3 sequences; 8.5% to 10% of them appeared once. The ten largest clones add up to around 13% of the sample. The time point label of this sample denotes: longitudinal time-point 2. What was sequenced was PBMCs. All receptors derive from a man aged 30 to 45 in good health.

The sample holds many counts of this clonotype. As DNA, the CDR3 is TGTGCCAGCAGCCCCTACTGGGGTGGAAGTGCGAACACCGGGGAGCTGTTTTTT. Translated, it gives CASSPYWGGSANTGELFF. This rearrangement joins TRBV7-3 to TRBJ2-2, with unresolved D. V was clipped by 5 bases and J by 0 bases, with 19 bases between them. Germline lookup yields CDR1 SGHTA and CDR2 FQGTGA. The CDR3 loop spans 18 amino acids.

This clonotype came up many times. This rearrangement joins TRBV3-1 to TRBJ2-6; D remains ambiguous. There are 14 residues in the CDR3. Deletions cut 3 bases from V and 1 base from J, with 4 bases between. The germline V gene encodes CDR1 LGHDT and CDR2 YNNKEL (reference sequence). As DNA, the CDR3 is TGTGCCAGCAGCCAGTTATCTGGGGCCAACGTCCTGACTTTC. Its translation is CASSQLSGANVLTF.

The V and J genes are TRBV5-1 and TRBJ1-2, with 8 positions matching TRBD1. The CDR3 spans 14 residues. CDR1 SGHRS and CDR2 YFSETQ come from the germline V gene. V was clipped by 2 bases and J by 6 bases; unmatched bases: 6. This CDR3 reads CASSFEQGVDGYTF. The DNA of the CDR3 is TGCGCCAGCAGCTTTGAACAGGGGGTAGATGGCTACACCTTC.

Many counts were recorded for this clonotype. This rearrangement joins TRBV9 to TRBJ2-6; no definite D call. V gave up 0 bases and J gave up 0 bases, with 7 bases separating them. The CDR3 runs to 16 residues. Germline V gives CDR1 SGDLS, CDR2 YYNGEE. The chain's CDR3 is CASSVARSSGANVLTF. The CDR3 DNA is TGTGCCAGCAGCGTAGCACGCAGCTCTGGGGCCAACGTCCTGACTTTC.

This clonotype was seen a few times. The rearrangement uses TRBV20-1 and TRBJ2-1; 11 bases fit TRBD1. V was pared by 0 bases and J by 5 bases, with 6 bases of the junction left unmatched. Per the germline V gene, CDR1 is DFQATT and CDR2 is SNEGSKA (reference sequence). This CDR3 has 16 amino acids. CDR3 nucleotide sequence: TGCAGTGCTAGAGATCTCGGACAGGGGGCGAACAATGAGCAGTTCTTC. This translates into CSARDLGQGANNEQFF.

This clonotype was seen many times. The V gene is TRBV7-9, the J gene TRBJ2-5; 14 nucleotides agree with TRBD2. The CDR3 runs 17 residues. Trimming took 5 bases from V and 5 from J; bases not matched to a gene: 10. Germline values: CDR1 SEHNR, CDR2 FQNEAQ (reference sequence). The CDR3, as DNA: TGTGCCAGCAGCCAGGGATGGGGACTAGCGGGAGTGGAGACCCAGTACTTC. Translation: CASSQGWGLAGVETQYF.

This clonotype was counted at least ten times. The chain combines TRBV12-3 or TRBV12-4 with TRBJ2-2; no firm D call. V was trimmed by 0 bases and J by 3 bases, leaving 5 bases between them. The CDR3 runs to 14 residues. The chain's CDR3 is CASSLARHTGELFF. DNA of the CDR3: TGTGCCAGCAGTTTAGCCAGACACACCGGGGAGCTGTTTTTT.